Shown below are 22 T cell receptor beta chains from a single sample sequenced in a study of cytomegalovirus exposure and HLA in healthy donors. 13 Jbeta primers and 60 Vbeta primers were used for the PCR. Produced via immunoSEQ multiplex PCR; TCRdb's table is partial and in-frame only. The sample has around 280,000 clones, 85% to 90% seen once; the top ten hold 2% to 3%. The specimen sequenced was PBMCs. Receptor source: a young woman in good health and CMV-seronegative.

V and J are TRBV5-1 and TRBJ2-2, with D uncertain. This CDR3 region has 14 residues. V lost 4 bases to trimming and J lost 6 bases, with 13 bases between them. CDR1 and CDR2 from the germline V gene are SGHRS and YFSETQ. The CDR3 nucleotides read TGCGCCAGCAGCGGAGCCCTTTCCCCCGGGGAGCTGTTTTTT. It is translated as CASSGALSPGELFF.

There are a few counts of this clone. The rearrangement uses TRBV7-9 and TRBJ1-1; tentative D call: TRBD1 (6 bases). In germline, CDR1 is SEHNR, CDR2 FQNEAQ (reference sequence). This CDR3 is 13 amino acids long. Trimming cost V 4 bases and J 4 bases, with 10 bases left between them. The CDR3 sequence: CASSSRGGTEAFF. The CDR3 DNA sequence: TGTGCCAGCAGCTCGAGAGGGGGCACTGAAGCTTTCTTT.

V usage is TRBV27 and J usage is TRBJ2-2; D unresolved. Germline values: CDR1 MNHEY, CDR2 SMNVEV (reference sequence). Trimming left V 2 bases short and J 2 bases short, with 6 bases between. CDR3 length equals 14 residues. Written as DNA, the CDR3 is TGTGCCAGCAGTTTAGTCCTAAACACCGGGGAGCTGTTTTTT. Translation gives CASSLVLNTGELFF.

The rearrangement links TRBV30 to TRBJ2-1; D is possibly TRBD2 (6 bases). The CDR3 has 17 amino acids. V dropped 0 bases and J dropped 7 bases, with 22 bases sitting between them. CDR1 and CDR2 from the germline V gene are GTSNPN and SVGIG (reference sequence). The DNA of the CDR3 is TGTGCCTGGAGTGTACCTACCGGCGGGGTCAAGAGAAATGAGCAGTTCTTC. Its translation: CAWSVPTGGVKRNEQFF.

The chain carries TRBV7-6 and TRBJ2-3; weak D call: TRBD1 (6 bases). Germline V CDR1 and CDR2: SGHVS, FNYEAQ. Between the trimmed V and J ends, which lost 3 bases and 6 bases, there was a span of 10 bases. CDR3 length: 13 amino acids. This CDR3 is CASSFAGEDTQYF. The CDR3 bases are TGTGCCAGCAGCTTTGCAGGGGAGGATACGCAGTATTTT.

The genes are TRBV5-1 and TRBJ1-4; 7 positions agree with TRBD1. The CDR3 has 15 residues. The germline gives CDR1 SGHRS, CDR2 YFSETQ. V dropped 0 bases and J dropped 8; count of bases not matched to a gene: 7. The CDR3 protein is CASSLGQDRDEKLFF. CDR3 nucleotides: TGCGCCAGCAGCTTGGGCCAAGACAGGGACGAAAAACTGTTTTTT.

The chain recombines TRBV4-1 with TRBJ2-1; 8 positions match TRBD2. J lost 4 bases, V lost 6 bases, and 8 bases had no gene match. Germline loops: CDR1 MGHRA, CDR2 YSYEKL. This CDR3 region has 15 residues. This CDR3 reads CASSLGGAGYNEQFF. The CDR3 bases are TGCGCCAGCAGTCTCGGGGGGGCGGGGTACAATGAGCAGTTCTTC.

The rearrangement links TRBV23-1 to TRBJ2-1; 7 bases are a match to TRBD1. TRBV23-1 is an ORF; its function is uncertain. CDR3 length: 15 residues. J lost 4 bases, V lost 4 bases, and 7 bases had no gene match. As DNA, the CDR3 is TGCGCCAGCAGTCCCTTCGACAGGGAGTACAATGAGCAGTTCTTC. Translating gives CASSPFDREYNEQFF.

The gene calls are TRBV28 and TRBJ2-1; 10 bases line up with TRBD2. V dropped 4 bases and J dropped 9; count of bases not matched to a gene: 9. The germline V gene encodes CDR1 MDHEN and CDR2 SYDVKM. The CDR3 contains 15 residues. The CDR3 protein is CASSSRAGGPGEQFF. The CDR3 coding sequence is TGTGCCAGCAGTTCGAGAGCGGGGGGGCCGGGTGAGCAGTTCTTC.

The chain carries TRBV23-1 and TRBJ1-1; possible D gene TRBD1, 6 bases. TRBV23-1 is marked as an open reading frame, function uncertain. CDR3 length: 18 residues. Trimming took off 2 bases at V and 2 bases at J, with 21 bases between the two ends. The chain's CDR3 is CASSQPSVRQGYNTEAFF. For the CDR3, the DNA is TGCGCCAGCAGTCAACCAAGCGTGCGCCAGGGGTATAACACTGAAGCTTTCTTT.

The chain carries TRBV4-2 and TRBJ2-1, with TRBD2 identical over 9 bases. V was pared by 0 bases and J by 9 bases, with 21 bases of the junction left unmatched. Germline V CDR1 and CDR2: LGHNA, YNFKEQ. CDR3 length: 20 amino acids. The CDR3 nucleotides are TGTGCCAGCAGCCAAGACACGTCGGGAGCGGGGGGACCACAGGGGAGTGAGCAGTTCTTC. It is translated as CASSQDTSGAGGPQGSEQFF.

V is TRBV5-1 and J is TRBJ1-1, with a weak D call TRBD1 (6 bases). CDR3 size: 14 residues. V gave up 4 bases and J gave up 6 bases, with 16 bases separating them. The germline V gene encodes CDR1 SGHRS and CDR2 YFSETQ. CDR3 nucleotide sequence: TGCGCCAGCAGCGAGGACAGAGGTAAAGCTGAAGCTTTCTTT. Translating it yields CASSEDRGKAEAFF.

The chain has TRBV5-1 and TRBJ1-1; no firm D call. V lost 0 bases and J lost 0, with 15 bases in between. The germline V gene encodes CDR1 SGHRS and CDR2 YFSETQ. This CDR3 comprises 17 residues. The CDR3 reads CASSLGASLFMNTEAFF. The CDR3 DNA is TGCGCCAGCAGCTTGGGGGCCTCCCTTTTCATGAACACTGAAGCTTTCTTT.

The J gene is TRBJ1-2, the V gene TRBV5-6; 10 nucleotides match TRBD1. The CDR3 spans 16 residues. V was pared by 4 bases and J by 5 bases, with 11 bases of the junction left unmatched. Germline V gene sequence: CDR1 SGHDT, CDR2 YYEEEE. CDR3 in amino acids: CASSPRDRGVGYGYTF. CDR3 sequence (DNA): TGTGCCAGCAGCCCCCGGGACAGGGGAGTTGGGTATGGCTACACCTTC.

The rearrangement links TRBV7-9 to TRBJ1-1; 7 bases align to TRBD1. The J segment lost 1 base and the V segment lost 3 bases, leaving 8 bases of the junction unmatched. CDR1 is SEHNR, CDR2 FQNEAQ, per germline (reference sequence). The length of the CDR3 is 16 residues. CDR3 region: CASSLPGWDRNTEAFF. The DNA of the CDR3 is TGTGCCAGCAGCTTGCCCGGTTGGGACAGGAACACTGAAGCTTTCTTT. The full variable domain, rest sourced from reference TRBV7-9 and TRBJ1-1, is DTGVSQNPRHKITKRGQNVTFRCDPISEHNRLYWYRQTLGQGPEFLTYFQNEAQLEKSRLLSDRFSAERPKGSFSTLEIQRTEQGDSAMYLCASSLPGWDRNTEAFFGQGTRLTVV.

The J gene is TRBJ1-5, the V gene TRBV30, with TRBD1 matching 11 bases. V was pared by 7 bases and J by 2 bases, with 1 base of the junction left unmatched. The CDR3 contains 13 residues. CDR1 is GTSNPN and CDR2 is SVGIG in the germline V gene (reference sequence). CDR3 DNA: TGTGCCTCGGGACAGGGGGGCAATCAGCCCCAGCATTTT. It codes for CASGQGGNQPQHF.

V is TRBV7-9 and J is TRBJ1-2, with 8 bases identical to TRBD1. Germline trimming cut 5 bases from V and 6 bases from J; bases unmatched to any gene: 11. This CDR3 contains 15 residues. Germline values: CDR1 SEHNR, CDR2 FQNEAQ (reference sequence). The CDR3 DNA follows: TGTGCCAGCAGCAGGCAAGGGACAGGTTTAAATGGCTACACCTTC. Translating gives CASSRQGTGLNGYTF.

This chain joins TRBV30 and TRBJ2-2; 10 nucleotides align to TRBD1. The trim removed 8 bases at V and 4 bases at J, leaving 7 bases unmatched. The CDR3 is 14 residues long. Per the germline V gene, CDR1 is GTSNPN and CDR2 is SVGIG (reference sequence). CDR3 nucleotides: TGTGCCCACGACAGGGGGCCGGGCACCGGGGAGCTGTTTTTT. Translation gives CAHDRGPGTGELFF. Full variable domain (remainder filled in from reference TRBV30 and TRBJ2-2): SQTIHQWPATLVQPVGSPLSLECTVEGTSNPNLYWYRQAAGRGLQLLFYSVGIGQISSEVPQNLSASRPQDRQFILSSKKLLLSDSGFYLCAHDRGPGTGELFFGEGSRLTVL.

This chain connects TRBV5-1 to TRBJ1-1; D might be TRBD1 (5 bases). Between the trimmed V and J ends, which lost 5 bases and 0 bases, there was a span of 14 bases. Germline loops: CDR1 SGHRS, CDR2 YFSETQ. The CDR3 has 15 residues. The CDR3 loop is CASSWEGRLNTEAFF. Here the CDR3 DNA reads TGCGCCAGCAGTTGGGAGGGGAGGCTGAACACTGAAGCTTTCTTT. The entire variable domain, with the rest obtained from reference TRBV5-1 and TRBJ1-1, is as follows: KAGVTQTPRYLIKTRGQQVTLSCSPISGHRSVSWYQQTPGQGLQFLFEYFSETQRNKGNFPGRFSGRQFSNSRSEMNVSTLELGDSALYLCASSWEGRLNTEAFFGQGTRLTVV.

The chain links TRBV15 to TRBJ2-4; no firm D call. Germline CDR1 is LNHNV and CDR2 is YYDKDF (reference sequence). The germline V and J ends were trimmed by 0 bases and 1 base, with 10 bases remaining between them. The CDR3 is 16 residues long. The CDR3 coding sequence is TGTGCCACCAGCAGAGATGGCAGGAACGCCAAAAACATTCAGTACTTC. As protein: CATSRDGRNAKNIQYF.

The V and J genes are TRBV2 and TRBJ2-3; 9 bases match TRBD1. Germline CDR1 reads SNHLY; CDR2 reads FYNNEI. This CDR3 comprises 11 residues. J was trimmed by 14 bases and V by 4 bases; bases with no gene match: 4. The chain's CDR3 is CASSVGTGRYF. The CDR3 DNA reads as TGTGCCAGCAGTGTTGGGACAGGGAGGTATTTT.

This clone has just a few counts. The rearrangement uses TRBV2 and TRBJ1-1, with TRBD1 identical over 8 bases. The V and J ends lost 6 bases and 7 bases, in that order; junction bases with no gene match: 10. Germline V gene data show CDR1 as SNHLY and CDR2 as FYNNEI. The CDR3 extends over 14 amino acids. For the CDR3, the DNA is TGTGCCAGCAGCCAAAACACAGGGGGAAGTGAAGCTTTCTTT. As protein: CASSQNTGGSEAFF.